The 27 T cell receptor beta chains presented below share a single source sample, sequenced in a study of shared clonotypes between healthy human individuals. Clones were read by immunoSEQ multiplex PCR, and TCRdb kept only the in-frame ones, dropping some. Found here are about 690,000 clones, around 91% of them singletons; the top ten hold 34%. What was sequenced was memory CD8+ T cells from PBMCs. As to subset: CD45RO+ cells pooled with CCR7-negative TemRA cells. Receptors were obtained from a man between 18 and 35 years old in good health. Some clones in this sample may be carry-over from other donors' samples.

V and J are TRBV15 and TRBJ1-1; D is uncertain. Germline V CDR1 and CDR2: LNHNV, YYDKDF (reference sequence). V lost 2 bases and J lost 3, with 7 bases in between. CDR3 length: 13 amino acids. The CDR3 loop reads CATSRRRDTEAFF. CDR3 nucleotide sequence: TGTGCCACCAGCAGAAGAAGGGACACTGAAGCTTTCTTT.

V is TRBV7-9 and J is TRBJ2-1; D is perhaps TRBD2 (6 bases). Germline CDR1 is SEHNR and CDR2 is FQNEAQ (reference sequence). Trimming shortened V by 7 bases and J by 5 bases, and 15 bases separated the two germline ends. The CDR3 runs to 14 residues. CDR3: CASTHGGMHNEQFF. In DNA form, the CDR3 reads TGTGCCAGCACCCACGGGGGTATGCACAATGAGCAGTTCTTC.

The CDR3 region is CASSRGGGGKTNEKLFF. The CDR3 region has the DNA TGTGCCAGCAGCCGTGGGGGTGGCGGAAAAACTAATGAAAAACTGTTTTTT. V and J are TRBV7-9 and TRBJ1-4; D might be TRBD1 (5 bases). V was cut by 5 bases and J by 1 base, with 17 bases left in between. The CDR3 is 17 residues long. Germline lookup yields CDR1 SEHNR and CDR2 FQNEAQ (reference sequence).

J is TRBJ2-7 and V is TRBV29-1; D gene unclear. Trimming left V 0 bases short and J 5 bases short, with 17 bases between. The CDR3 runs to 15 residues. Germline loops: CDR1 SQVTM, CDR2 ANQGSEA. CDR3 sequence reads: CSVEEKGLEGDEQYF. The CDR3, as DNA: TGCAGCGTTGAAGAGAAAGGTTTGGAAGGCGACGAGCAGTACTTC.

Here the CDR3 DNA reads TGTGCCAGCAGTTTATCGCAAAACTACGAGCAGTACTTC. This translates into CASSLSQNYEQYF. The chain employs TRBV28 and TRBJ2-7; D gene unclear. The CDR3 spans 13 residues. V dropped 1 base and J dropped 3 bases, with 7 bases sitting between them. Germline V gives CDR1 MDHEN, CDR2 SYDVKM.

This rearrangement joins TRBV18 to TRBJ2-7, with 8 bases that match TRBD1. V trimming: 0 bases; J trimming: 5 bases; junction bases outside the gene matches: 6. The germline V gene has CDR1 KGHSH and CDR2 LQKENI. This CDR3 is built from 15 residues. The CDR3: CASSPPTTGADEQYF. The CDR3, as DNA: TGTGCCAGCTCACCACCGACGACAGGGGCCGACGAGCAGTACTTC.

The chain joins TRBV30 to TRBJ1-2; D is unresolved. The CDR3 consists of 12 residues. Between the trimmed V and J ends, which lost 0 bases and 5 bases, there was a span of 7 bases. CDR1 and CDR2 from the germline V gene are GTSNPN and SVGIG (reference sequence). The CDR3 sequence: CAWSVGRYGYTF. The CDR3 DNA follows: TGTGCCTGGAGTGTAGGGCGATATGGCTACACCTTC.

V is TRBV18 and J is TRBJ2-7; tentative D call: TRBD2 (5 bases). The CDR3 has 15 residues. V dropped 2 bases and J dropped 2 bases, with 13 bases sitting between them. Looked up from germline, CDR1 is KGHSH and CDR2 is LQKENI. CDR3 residues: CASSPFPSSTYEQYF. The CDR3 region has the DNA TGTGCCAGCTCACCATTCCCTAGCTCTACCTACGAGCAGTACTTC.

V is TRBV2 and J is TRBJ2-6; 8 bases line up with TRBD1. The CDR3 consists of 17 residues. The V gene's germline CDR1 is SNHLY and CDR2 FYNNEI. J was trimmed by 2 bases and V by 8 bases; bases with no gene match: 11. In DNA, the CDR3 is TGTGCCAGCCCCCGGACAGGGCCCGTCGCTGGGGCCAACGTCCTGACTTTC. This codes for CASPRTGPVAGANVLTF. Supplemented by reference TRBV2 and TRBJ2-6, the full variable domain reads EPEVTQTPSHQVTQMGQEVILRCVPISNHLYFYWYRQILGQKVEFLVSFYNNEISEKSEIFDDQFSVERPDGSNFTLKIRSTKLEDSAMYFCASPRTGPVAGANVLTFGAGSRLTVL.

This chain joins TRBV9 and TRBJ2-1, with 8 bases identical to TRBD1. The length of the CDR3 is 14 residues. Germline values: CDR1 SGDLS, CDR2 YYNGEE. Trimming at V came to 3 bases and at J to 8 bases, leaving 7 bases not matched to a gene. CDR3 in DNA: TGTGCCAGCAGCGAGGGACAGGACCTACATGAGCAGTTCTTC. Translated: CASSEGQDLHEQFF.

The V gene is TRBV4-1, the J gene TRBJ2-2; maybe TRBD1 (6 bases). CDR3 length: 20 amino acids. CDR1 MGHRA and CDR2 YSYEKL come from the germline V gene. V was trimmed by 4 bases and J by 0 bases, leaving 24 bases between them. As DNA, the CDR3 is TGCGCCAGCAGCCCCCTTTTGGGGGCTCACCATTTCGCGAACACCGGGGAGCTGTTTTTT. As protein: CASSPLLGAHHFANTGELFF.

V gene TRBV7-6 combines with J gene TRBJ1-2, with D uncertain. The CDR3 has 13 residues. Trimming took off 3 bases at V and 7 bases at J, with 12 bases between the two ends. Germline CDR1 SGHVS, CDR2 FNYEAQ. CDR3 in DNA: TGTGCCAGCAGCTTTAAGCTTCTAGGTGGCTACACCTTC. This gives the protein CASSFKLLGGYTF.

V is TRBV28 and J is TRBJ2-2, with a possible D match to TRBD2 (5 bases). V was pared by 5 bases and J by 4 bases, with 14 bases between. Germline V gene lookup returns CDR1 MDHEN and CDR2 SYDVKM. There are 15 residues in the CDR3. CDR3 in DNA: TGTGCCAGCAGTCCGGTTCCTGGGAGCACCGGGGAGCTGTTTTTT. Its protein product is CASSPVPGSTGELFF.

The CDR3 nucleotides read TGTGCCAGCAGCTCTCGGCAAGGGGATGAGCAGTTCTTC. Encoded protein: CASSSRQGDEQFF. This chain joins TRBV7-9 and TRBJ2-1; possibly TRBD1 for D (5 bases). Germline V CDR1 and CDR2: SEHNR, FQNEAQ (reference sequence). CDR3 length: 13 amino acids. Trimming removed 4 bases from V and 8 bases from J, with 12 bases in between.

V is TRBV6-6 and J is TRBJ1-1; D is undetermined. V lost 8 bases and J lost 3, with 16 bases in between. Germline values: CDR1 MNHNY, CDR2 SVGAGI (reference sequence). This CDR3 has 14 residues. In DNA form, the CDR3 reads TGTGCCAGCGGACCGTACAGAGAACACACTGAAGCTTTCTTT. Protein: CASGPYREHTEAFF.

The chain joins TRBV29-1 to TRBJ1-2; D is unresolved. Germline V gene lookup returns CDR1 SQVTM and CDR2 ANQGSEA. V lost 5 bases, J lost 2 bases, and 15 bases lay in between. The CDR3 runs to 14 residues. CDR3 sequence (DNA): TGCAGCGTTCACCCACCAGAGGAAAACTATGGCTACACCTTC. Translated: CSVHPPEENYGYTF.

In regard to this clone: The junction and the germline gene differ at one end; a read error may be behind it. This chain joins TRBV6-5 and TRBJ1-1, with D possibly TRBD1 on 5 matching bases. This CDR3 is built from 15 residues. CDR1 and CDR2 from the germline V gene are MNHEY and SVGAGI. Here the CDR3 DNA reads TGTGCCATCAGTGTCAAGCCGGGACCGGACACTGAAGCTTTCTTT. Protein: CAISVKPGPDTEAFF.

The gene calls are TRBV5-1 and TRBJ2-7; 9 bases line up with TRBD1. CDR1 and CDR2 (germline): SGHRS, YFSETQ. V gave up 4 bases and J gave up 2 bases; unmatched junction bases: 10. The CDR3 runs 16 residues. This chain's CDR3 is CASSLSGQGYTYEQYF. CDR3 in DNA: TGCGCCAGCAGCCTGTCGGGACAGGGTTATACCTACGAGCAGTACTTC. Combining the CDR3 with reference TRBV5-1 and TRBJ2-7 gives the whole variable domain KAGVTQTPRYLIKTRGQQVTLSCSPISGHRSVSWYQQTPGQGLQFLFEYFSETQRNKGNFPGRFSGRQFSNSRSEMNVSTLELGDSALYLCASSLSGQGYTYEQYFGPGTRLTVT.

V gene TRBV10-3 combines with J gene TRBJ1-1; D possibly corresponds to TRBD1 (6 bases). Looked up from germline, CDR1 is ENHRY and CDR2 is SYGVKD. The CDR3 is 15 residues long. Trimming cost V 1 base and J 5 bases, with 14 bases left between them. CDR3: CAISEWGEGGTEAFF. CDR3 nucleotide sequence: TGTGCCATCAGTGAGTGGGGCGAAGGGGGAACTGAAGCTTTCTTT.

This rearrangement joins TRBV28 to TRBJ2-7; TRBD1 might be the D (6 bases). Trimming removed 3 bases at V and 4 bases at J, with 16 bases between. The CDR3 length is 15 residues. Germline V gene sequence: CDR1 MDHEN, CDR2 SYDVKM. DNA of the CDR3: TGTGCCAGCAGTTTTTTGGGGGCCCTAAGATACGAGCAGTACTTC. This gives the protein CASSFLGALRYEQYF.

This clone was seen only once. The chain links TRBV19 to TRBJ2-5; D is unclear. The CDR3 runs 13 residues. V shed 1 base and J shed 2 bases, with 5 bases lying between them. Per the germline V gene, CDR1 is LNHDA and CDR2 is SQIVND (reference sequence). CDR3 amino acids: CASSIGQQETQYF. The CDR3 nucleotides read TGTGCCAGTAGTATAGGACAACAAGAGACCCAGTACTTC.

To note about this clone: The same CDR3 can be traced to other DNA sequences in this sample. CDR3 sequence (DNA): TGTGCCTGGAGTGGGGTTGGGAACACTGAAGCTTTCTTT. Protein product: CAWSGVGNTEAFF. The chain carries TRBV30 and TRBJ1-1; D is uncertain. The V end was cut by 1 base, the J end by 1 base, with 7 bases between. Looked up from germline, CDR1 is GTSNPN and CDR2 is SVGIG (reference sequence). The CDR3 loop spans 13 amino acids.

The sample holds a few counts of this clone. This chain connects TRBV2 to TRBJ1-5; TRBD1 is a possible D gene (5 bases). Trimming removed 8 bases from V and 2 bases from J, with 13 bases in between. Germline CDR1 reads SNHLY; CDR2 reads FYNNEI. CDR3 size: 14 residues. CDR3 nucleotides: TGTGCCAGCCGACCCGGGGCCGGCAATCAGCCCCAGCATTTT. Residues: CASRPGAGNQPQHF.

This clone was counted once. This sequence joins TRBV29-1 and TRBJ1-3; TRBD1 might be the D (6 bases). The V end was cut by 4 bases, the J end by 2 bases, with 12 bases between. The CDR3 loop spans 14 amino acids. Germline V gene data show CDR1 as SQVTM and CDR2 as ANQGSEA. In DNA form, the CDR3 reads TGCAGCGTTGCGGGGGGCTTCACTGGAAACACCATATATTTT. Translation gives CSVAGGFTGNTIYF.

Notes on this clone: The same CDR3 arises from other DNA sequences in this sample as well. The DNA of the CDR3 is TGTGCCAGCAGCGTAGGCCAGGCGAGTAACTATGGCTACACCTTC. It is translated as CASSVGQASNYGYTF. The chain employs TRBV9 and TRBJ1-2; the D is unclear. Germline V CDR1 and CDR2: SGDLS, YYNGEE. The ends were cut back, 0 bases at V and 1 base at J, with 10 bases in the middle. The CDR3 consists of 15 residues.

This chain connects TRBV19 to TRBJ2-2; TRBD1 matches at 7 bases. The V gene's germline CDR1 is LNHDA and CDR2 SQIVND (reference sequence). The CDR3 is 13 amino acids. Losses at the gene ends were 5 bases for V and 6 bases for J; bases not matched to a gene: 3. CDR3 protein: CASSLGTAGELFF. CDR3 in DNA: TGTGCCAGTAGTCTCGGGACAGCCGGGGAGCTGTTTTTT.

The chain has TRBV2 and TRBJ1-3; D gene uncertain. CDR1 and CDR2 from the germline V gene are SNHLY and FYNNEI. V shed 7 bases and J shed 8 bases, with 12 bases lying between them. The length of the CDR3 is 12 residues. As DNA, the CDR3 is TGTGCCAGCACAGGCGTAAGAGACACCATATATTTT. Its translation: CASTGVRDTIYF.